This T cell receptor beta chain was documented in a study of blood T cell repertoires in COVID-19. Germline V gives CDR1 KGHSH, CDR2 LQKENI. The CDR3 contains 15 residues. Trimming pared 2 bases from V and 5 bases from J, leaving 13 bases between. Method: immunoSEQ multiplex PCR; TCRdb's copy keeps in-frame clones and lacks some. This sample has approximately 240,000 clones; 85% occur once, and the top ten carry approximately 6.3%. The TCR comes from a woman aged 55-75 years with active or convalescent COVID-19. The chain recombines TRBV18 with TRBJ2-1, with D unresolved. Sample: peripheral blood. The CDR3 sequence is CASSPVVYRHNEQFF. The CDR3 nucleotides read TGTGCCAGCTCACCAGTCGTGTACAGACACAATGAGCAGTTCTTC.